This T cell receptor (beta chain) was retrieved from a study of patients and donors after allogeneic stem cell transplantation. The CDR3 has 15 residues. Germline-derived CDR1 and CDR2 are DFQATT and SNEGSKA (reference sequence). The V and J ends lost 6 bases and 5 bases, in that order; junction bases with no gene match: 11. One entry per CDR3 protein results from TCRdb running MiXCR on the RT-PCR reads. The sample has more than 150,000 distinct CDR3 sequences; approximately 22% are singletons. This receptor was taken from a human donor who was either an allogeneic HSCT recipient or a stem cell or donor lymphocyte infusion donor (not recorded which). It is not recorded whose cells these are; they may come from a transplant donor. J is TRBJ2-3 and V is TRBV20-1; TRBD2 agrees at 10 bases. Input material: blood, either unsorted or a sorted T cell fraction (not recorded which). The CDR3 loop is CSAFSGTSVEDTQYF. DNA for the CDR3: TGCAGTGCCTTTTCGGGGACTAGCGTCGAAGATACGCAGTATTTT.